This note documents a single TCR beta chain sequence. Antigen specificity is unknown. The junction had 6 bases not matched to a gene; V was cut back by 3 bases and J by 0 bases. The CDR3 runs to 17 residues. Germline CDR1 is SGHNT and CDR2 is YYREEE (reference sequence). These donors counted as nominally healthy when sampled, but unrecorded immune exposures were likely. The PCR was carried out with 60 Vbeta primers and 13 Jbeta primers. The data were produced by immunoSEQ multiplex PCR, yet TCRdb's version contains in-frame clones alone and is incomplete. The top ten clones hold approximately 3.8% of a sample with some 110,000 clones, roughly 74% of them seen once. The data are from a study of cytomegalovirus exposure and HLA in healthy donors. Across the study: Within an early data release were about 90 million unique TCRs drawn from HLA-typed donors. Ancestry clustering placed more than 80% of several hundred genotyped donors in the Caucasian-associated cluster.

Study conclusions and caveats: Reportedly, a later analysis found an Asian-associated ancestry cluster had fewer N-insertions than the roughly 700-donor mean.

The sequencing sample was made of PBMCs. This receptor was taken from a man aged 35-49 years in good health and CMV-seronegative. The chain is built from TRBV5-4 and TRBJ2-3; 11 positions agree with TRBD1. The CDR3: CASSSPGQGDSTDTQYF. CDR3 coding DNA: TGTGCCAGCAGCTCACCGGGACAGGGGGATAGCACAGATACGCAGTATTTT.